This TCR beta chain was obtained from a study of cytomegalovirus exposure and HLA in healthy donors. TCRdb's table, derived via immunoSEQ multiplex PCR, lists solely in-frame clones and lacks some. The sample lists about 78,000 clones, 90% to 97% occurring once. The CDR3 loop spans 13 amino acids. Trimming took off 5 bases at V and 6 bases at J, with 14 bases between the two ends. CDR1 is LNHDA, CDR2 SQIVND, per germline (reference sequence). V gene TRBV19 combines with J gene TRBJ2-7; no clear D gene. Input material: PBMCs. The sequence came from a man aged 18 to 35 in good health and CMV-seropositive. The CDR3 DNA is TGTGCCAGTAGTTTCAGACACCTCCTCGAGCAGTACTTC. Translating gives CASSFRHLLEQYF.